This T cell receptor beta chain was captured by sequencing in a study of immune evolution from preneoplasia to lung adenocarcinoma (dated by TCRdb to 2020 to 2023). Background for the entire study: HLA loss of heterozygosity was seen in roughly 7%, 15% and 33% of AIS, MIA and ADC lesions, and in no AAH lesions. The study profiled immune contexture across lung adenocarcinoma precursors and invasive adenocarcinoma using immune gene expression, TCR sequencing and multiplex immunofluorescence. Sample size was determined by specimen availability and not by a prior power calculation. Class I HLA alleles were inferred from exome data with POLYSOLVER, and allele-specific HLA loss was detected with LOHHLA. Resected precursor lesions (AAH, AIS, MIA) and invasive adenocarcinomas were each compared against paired morphologically normal lung tissue. TCR sequencing data came from 51 patients. The study reported that fewer than 130 samples were used for TCR sequencing. The immune data were combined with whole exome sequencing and methylation data from the same cohort of nodules. In total, the cohort included some 54 patients with pulmonary nodules, all of whom underwent surgical resection. The study at large found these results: The highest T cell clonality was observed in KRAS-mutant nodules compared with EGFR-mutant or double wild-type lesions. The findings rested on association rather than direct causation, and larger cohorts with long-term follow-up and longitudinal biopsies were considered necessary. The highest clonality was observed in normal lung, whereas higher T cell density and diversity but lower clonality appeared to be present in later-stage lesions. All patients were from Japan and China, so applicability to Western populations was uncertain. Normal lung had the highest top T cell clone frequencies, which appeared to decline progressively from AAH through AIS, MIA and invasive adenocarcinoma.

Comments on this clone: Its antigen is not yet known. Per-base quality was not reported, and no clone a single base away is much larger than it.

Using the immunoSEQ hsTCRbeta Kit, TCR beta CDR3 regions were sequenced from DNA. Per the source publication's procedure: TCR sequencing data were analysed with the ImmunoSEQ Analyzer. T cell clonality was defined as 1 minus Pielou's evenness computed on productive rearrangements. To measure T cell diversity, the inverse Simpson index was applied to productive templates. T cell density was TCR beta template counts normalized to usable DNA, estimated by amplifying and sequencing housekeeping genes. TCR metrics were compared across histologic stages using two-sided Kruskal-Wallis tests. Imported from immuneACCESS, the table was reduced by TCRdb to in-frame sequences with V and J called. These copies leave out some clones; in studies compared against another copy, an unresolved V gene accounts for under half, and the cause of the remainder is not known. The DNA was the basis for D and trimming; V, J and clone size are from that table. This sample comprises about 7,400 clones, around 75% of them detected only once. The top ten hold 7.5% to 9.5% of the sample.

V sheds 6 bases and J sheds 7 bases, leaving 7 bases between their ends. The CDR3 numbers 11 residues from cysteine through phenylalanine. Only the CDR3 region is kept as DNA, spanning 33 bases read in frame from base 1. Via the germline V gene (reference sequence), CDR1 is MNHNY and CDR2 SVGAGI. The patients had resection in Japan or China between about 2014 and 2018. Two lung cancer pathologists independently reviewed H&E slides to confirm the histologic diagnosis of every case. Macro-dissection after pathologic assessment enriched premalignant or tumor cells for nucleic acid extraction. FFPE tissue was used for DNA isolation with the AllPrep DNA/RNA FFPE Kit.

The sequence derives from a person aged 65 to 85 with lung adenocarcinoma. The V and J genes are TRBV6-6 and TRBJ2-1, with the D segment identity uncertain. The sample taken for sequencing was FFPE minimally invasive lung adenocarcinoma tissue. What this sample's cell subset or site label stands for: micro-invasive lung adenocarcinoma (MIA). The CDR3 loop reads CASRVRNEQFF. The DNA sequence is as follows: TGTGCCAGCAGGGTGCGAAATGAGCAGTTCTTC.